These 20 T cell receptor beta chains were all obtained from the same sample, sequenced in a study of monozygotic twins with cystic fibrosis. The repertoire was sequenced with immunoSEQ multiplex PCR; TCRdb's copy has only in-frame clones and lacks some. Of about 29,000 clones listed, just under 85% were seen once; the top ten hold about 1%. Sequenced material: blood. These receptors all stem from a girl aged 2 to 9 with cystic fibrosis.

This clone was observed a single time. The genes are TRBV5-1 and TRBJ1-1, with 10 bases fitting TRBD1. J lost 1 base, V lost 4 bases, and 4 bases had no gene match. CDR1 SGHRS and CDR2 YFSETQ come from the germline V gene. This CDR3 comprises 15 residues. The CDR3 nucleotides are TGCGCCAGCAGCGAGGGACAGGGGTCGAACACTGAAGCTTTCTTT. Residues: CASSEGQGSNTEAFF.

V usage is TRBV5-6 and J usage is TRBJ2-1; 13 bases map to TRBD2. V dropped 5 bases and J dropped 4; count of bases not matched to a gene: 3. Germline CDR1 SGHDT, CDR2 YYEEEE. The CDR3 contains 15 residues. CDR3 nucleotides: TGTGCCAGCAGACCGGGACTAGCGGGGTACAATGAGCAGTTCTTC. Its translation: CASRPGLAGYNEQFF.

The chain employs TRBV14 and TRBJ2-7; TRBD1 aligns across 7 bases. Germline CDR1 SGHDN, CDR2 FVKESK. V lost 1 base to trimming and J lost 7 bases; unmatched junction nucleotides: 4. CDR3 length: 13 amino acids. The CDR3 DNA follows: TGTGCCAGCAGCCAAGCGGGACAGATGGAGCAGTACTTC. Translation: CASSQAGQMEQYF.

The CDR3 region is CASSDRQGGTEAFF. The DNA of the CDR3 is TGTGCCAGCAGTGACCGACAGGGGGGCACTGAAGCTTTCTTT. This sequence joins TRBV2 and TRBJ1-1; 9 bases map to TRBD1. From germline, CDR1 is SNHLY and CDR2 FYNNEI. The CDR3 covers 14 residues. Trimming at V came to 3 bases and at J to 4 bases, leaving 3 bases not matched to a gene.

This clone showed up just once. V gene TRBV29-1 combines with J gene TRBJ2-2; D is perhaps TRBD2 (5 bases). Germline V lookup: CDR1 SQVTM, CDR2 ANQGSEA. CDR3 length: 14 amino acids. V was pared by 4 bases and J by 3 bases, with 12 bases between. CDR3 in DNA: TGCAGCGTTGGGAGGTTTTTGGACACCGGGGAGCTGTTTTTT. Protein sequence: CSVGRFLDTGELFF.

The chain is built from TRBV5-1 and TRBJ1-2; 12 nucleotides align to TRBD1. Trimming removed 4 bases from V and 4 bases from J; junction bases left unmatched: 5. The CDR3 is made up of 15 amino acids. The germline V gene has CDR1 SGHRS and CDR2 YFSETQ. The CDR3 nucleotides read TGCGCCAGCAGCCCGGGACAGGGGGCGACCTATGGCTACACCTTC. Protein: CASSPGQGATYGYTF.

The rearrangement joins TRBV14 to TRBJ2-7; D is ambiguous. CDR3 length: 17 amino acids. Deletions cut 0 bases from V and 1 base from J, with 16 bases between. Germline V gives CDR1 SGHDN, CDR2 FVKESK. In DNA form, the CDR3 reads TGTGCCAGCAGCCAAGATCCCCCCAGGTTGCGGTCCTACGAGCAGTACTTC. Its translation: CASSQDPPRLRSYEQYF. Full variable domain (rest looked up from reference TRBV14 and TRBJ2-7): EAGVTQFPSHSVIEKGQTVTLRCDPISGHDNLYWYRRVMGKEIKFLLHFVKESKQDESGMPNNRFLAERTGGTYSTLKVQPAELEDSGVYFCASSQDPPRLRSYEQYFGPGTRLTVT.

The chain combines TRBV11-2 with TRBJ2-7, with D possibly being TRBD2 (6 bases). CDR1 is SGHAT and CDR2 is FQNNGV in the germline V gene. CDR3 length: 14 residues. Trimming removed 5 bases from V and 6 bases from J, with 17 bases in between. The CDR3 is CASSTGGTPTEQYF. The CDR3 nucleotides read TGTGCCAGCAGCACCGGTGGGACTCCTACCGAGCAGTACTTC. Supplemented by reference TRBV11-2 and TRBJ2-7, the full variable domain reads EAGVAQSPRYKIIEKRQSVAFWCNPISGHATLYWYQQILGQGPKLLIQFQNNGVVDDSQLPKDRFSAERLKGVDSTLKIQPAKLEDSAVYLCASSTGGTPTEQYFGPGTRLTVT.

The chain recombines TRBV28 with TRBJ1-3; 10 bases line up with TRBD1. V shed 5 bases and J 7 bases; nucleotides not matched to a gene: 8. This CDR3 comprises 15 residues. Germline V lookup: CDR1 MDHEN, CDR2 SYDVKM. CDR3 sequence reads: CASSANRDRGNTIYF. CDR3 nucleotide sequence: TGTGCCAGCAGTGCCAACCGGGACAGGGGTAACACCATATATTTT. The complete variable domain, with remaining parts taken from reference TRBV28 and TRBJ1-3, reads DVKVTQSSRYLVKRTGEKVFLECVQDMDHENMFWYRQDPGLGLRLIYFSYDVKMKEKGDIPEGYSVSREKKERFSLILESASTNQTSMYLCASSANRDRGNTIYFGEGSWLTVV.

CDR3 nucleotide sequence: TGTGCCAGTAGTTTCGCGGACAGTGGCCCTTACGAGCAGTACTTC. It yields the protein CASSFADSGPYEQYF. The gene calls are TRBV19 and TRBJ2-7, with D tentatively TRBD1 (6 bases). The CDR3 is made up of 15 amino acids. V was pared by 5 bases and J by 4 bases, with 18 bases between. Germline lookup yields CDR1 LNHDA and CDR2 SQIVND (reference sequence).

V and J are TRBV30 and TRBJ2-7; no clear D gene. The germline gives CDR1 GTSNPN, CDR2 SVGIG (reference sequence). This CDR3 is 12 amino acids long. The V gene lost 3 bases and the J gene lost 0 bases, with 6 bases spanning the gap. CDR3 sequence (DNA): TGTGCCTGGAGGGCGAGCTCCTACGAGCAGTACTTC. It is translated as CAWRASSYEQYF.

V gene TRBV19 combines with J gene TRBJ2-7, with D hard to call. V shed 1 base and J shed 4 bases, with 8 bases lying between them. This CDR3 contains 13 residues. CDR1 and CDR2 (germline): LNHDA, SQIVND (reference sequence). DNA for the CDR3: TGTGCCAGTAGTATAGGAGGCCGGTACGAGCAGTACTTC. Translating it yields CASSIGGRYEQYF.

The V gene is TRBV2, the J gene TRBJ1-1; no clear D gene. CDR1 is SNHLY, CDR2 FYNNEI, per germline. The CDR3 has 15 amino acids. V was cut by 4 bases and J by 1 base, with 13 bases left in between. CDR3 sequence reads: CASSVRREPNTEAFF. DNA for the CDR3: TGTGCCAGCAGTGTTCGGAGAGAGCCGAACACTGAAGCTTTCTTT.

This chain uses TRBV18 with TRBJ1-2; tentative D call: TRBD1 (6 bases). The CDR3 consists of 13 residues. The germline gives CDR1 KGHSH, CDR2 LQKENI. V was cut by 3 bases and J by 8 bases, with 13 bases left in between. In DNA, the CDR3 is TGTGCCAGCTCACCTAGGGACAAGGGGGGCTACACCTTC. Amino acid sequence: CASSPRDKGGYTF. Filled out from reference TRBV18 and TRBJ1-2, the complete variable domain reads NAGVMQNPRHLVRRRGQEARLRCSPMKGHSHVYWYRQLPEEGLKFMVYLQKENIIDESGMPKERFSAEFPKEGPSILRIQQVVRGDSAAYFCASSPRDKGGYTFGSGTRLTVV.

The V gene is TRBV7-8, the J gene TRBJ2-2, with no clear D. Trimming removed 4 bases at V and 3 bases at J, with 6 bases between. The CDR3 sequence is 13 residues long. The germline gives CDR1 SGHVS, CDR2 FQNEAQ. CDR3 DNA: TGTGCCAGCAGCTCCTCTCACACCGGGGAGCTGTTTTTT. Amino acid sequence: CASSSSHTGELFF.

J is TRBJ1-1 and V is TRBV6-5, with a weak D call TRBD1 (5 bases). Germline lookup yields CDR1 MNHEY and CDR2 SVGAGI. The CDR3 covers 14 residues. The germline V and J ends were trimmed by 5 bases and 0 bases, with 10 bases remaining between them. In DNA form, the CDR3 reads TGTGCCAGCAGTCGGGACGGTTTGAACACTGAAGCTTTCTTT. It encodes CASSRDGLNTEAFF.

A single count supports this clone. The genes are TRBV27 and TRBJ2-7; 12 nucleotides match TRBD1. CDR3 length equals 15 residues. V lost 2 bases and J lost 5; bases outside the gene matches: 4. Germline V CDR1 and CDR2: MNHEY, SMNVEV (reference sequence). The CDR3 region is CASSLTGQGAHEQYF. The CDR3 DNA reads as TGTGCCAGCAGTTTAACGGGACAGGGGGCCCACGAGCAGTACTTC.

This rearrangement joins TRBV5-4 to TRBJ2-7, with TRBD2 identical over 9 bases. The CDR3 has 17 amino acids. The germline CDR1 and CDR2 sequences are SGHNT and YYREEE (reference sequence). The V and J ends lost 3 bases and 5 bases, in that order; junction bases with no gene match: 15. The CDR3 reads CASSSDQLGSGRHEQYF. In nucleotides, the CDR3 is TGTGCCAGCAGCTCCGATCAGTTGGGTAGCGGGAGACACGAGCAGTACTTC.

The chain recombines TRBV7-9 with TRBJ2-1; D uncertain. The CDR3 has 12 residues. V was pared by 3 bases and J by 5 bases, with 5 bases between. Germline CDR1 and CDR2: SEHNR and FQNEAQ (reference sequence). CDR3 nucleotide sequence: TGTGCCAGCAGCTTCGGAGACAATGAGCAGTTCTTC. Its protein is CASSFGDNEQFF.

This chain uses TRBV29-1 with TRBJ2-1; 7 positions match TRBD2. J was trimmed by 8 bases and V by 5 bases; bases with no gene match: 12. The CDR3 extends over 14 amino acids. CDR1 SQVTM and CDR2 ANQGSEA come from the germline V gene. The CDR3 region is CSVPKREIYDEQFF. CDR3 DNA sequence: TGCAGCGTTCCAAAGCGGGAAATATACGATGAGCAGTTCTTC.